The next 32 T cell receptor beta chains were all read from a single sample in a study of Ad26.COV2.S vaccination and SARS-CoV-2 variants. Sequencing was performed with immunoSEQ multiplex PCR; in TCRdb, only in-frame clones are kept and a portion is missing. The sample consists of about 280,000 clones, around 87% of them appearing once. The treatment: about 20 received Ad26.COV2.S at low or high dose, single or two shots; 5 received placebo; per-sample allocation not given. At day 63 after the first vaccine or placebo injection, samples were drawn. This material consisted of peripheral blood, taken in a trial of Ad26.COV2.S vaccine versus placebo. The receptors were gathered from a person between 18 and 65 years old who received the Ad26.COV2.S COVID-19 vaccine or a placebo.

This chain links TRBV18 with TRBJ2-3; TRBD1 aligns across 10 bases. The CDR3 has 15 amino acids. Germline CDR1 reads KGHSH; CDR2 reads LQKENI. V gave up 2 bases and J gave up 2 bases; unmatched junction bases: 1. The DNA of the CDR3 is TGTGCCAGCTCACCAGGGACAGGGGCCACAGATACGCAGTATTTT. It specifies CASSPGTGATDTQYF. Based on the CDR3 plus reference TRBV18 and TRBJ2-3, the full variable domain is NAGVMQNPRHLVRRRGQEARLRCSPMKGHSHVYWYRQLPEEGLKFMVYLQKENIIDESGMPKERFSAEFPKEGPSILRIQQVVRGDSAAYFCASSPGTGATDTQYFGPGTRLTVL.

Points on this clone: Other DNA sequences in this sample translate to the same CDR3. The chain has TRBV6-5 and TRBJ1-3, with D possibly matching TRBD1 (6 bases). Per the germline V gene, CDR1 is MNHEY and CDR2 is SVGAGI. The CDR3 is made up of 15 amino acids. The ends were cut back, 0 bases at V and 4 bases at J, with 10 bases in the middle. The CDR3 sequence is CASSYSPGAGNTIYF. For the CDR3, the DNA is TGTGCCAGCAGTTACTCACCAGGGGCCGGAAACACCATATATTTT.

This clone has a handful of counts. The chain carries TRBV12-3 or TRBV12-4 and TRBJ2-2; TRBD1 is a possible D gene (6 bases). The CDR3 is 11 residues long. V was trimmed by 8 bases and J by 5 bases, leaving 6 bases between them. CDR3 protein: CASGQTGELFF. The CDR3 DNA follows: TGTGCCAGCGGACAGACCGGGGAGCTGTTTTTT.

The chain has TRBV11-2 and TRBJ2-2, with 10 bases that match TRBD2. The CDR3 runs to 16 residues. V lost 5 bases, J lost 4 bases, and 7 bases stayed unmatched. Per the germline V gene, CDR1 is SGHAT and CDR2 is FQNNGV. CDR3 DNA: TGTGCCAGCAGCCCTGATCGACTAGCGGGCACCGGGGAGCTGTTTTTT. Its translation is CASSPDRLAGTGELFF.

The chain employs TRBV30 and TRBJ1-6, with D perhaps TRBD1 (5 bases). The CDR3 contains 14 residues. CDR1 GTSNPN and CDR2 SVGIG come from the germline V gene (reference sequence). The CDR3 reads CASSGLRYNSPLHF. The CDR3 nucleotides read TGTGCTTCGTCGGGACTTCGCTATAATTCACCCCTCCACTTT.

The CDR3 here is CSASLGGAREKLFF. CDR3 sequence (DNA): TGCAGTGCTAGTTTAGGGGGCGCACGGGAAAAACTGTTTTTT. V gene TRBV20-1 combines with J gene TRBJ1-4, with 7 bases fitting TRBD1. V shed 3 bases, J shed 8 bases, and the junction held 9 bases outside the gene matches. This CDR3 is 14 amino acids long. Germline CDR1 reads DFQATT; CDR2 reads SNEGSKA (reference sequence).

The chain carries TRBV4-2 and TRBJ1-4; 9 nucleotides line up with TRBD1. Trimming removed 0 bases from V and 7 bases from J; junction bases left unmatched: 12. Germline values: CDR1 LGHNA, CDR2 YNFKEQ. CDR3 length: 18 residues. Here the CDR3 DNA reads TGTGCCAGCAGCCAAGATCGGGACAGGGCGGGCGGTAGTGAAAAACTGTTTTTT. It translates to CASSQDRDRAGGSEKLFF.

This CDR3 reads CASSVDPGLDQPQHF. The CDR3, as DNA: TGTGCCAGCAGCGTTGACCCGGGTTTGGATCAGCCCCAGCATTTT. This chain uses TRBV5-4 with TRBJ1-5; unclear D gene. This CDR3 has 15 amino acids. V lost 4 bases, J lost 5 bases, and 16 bases lay in between. The germline gives CDR1 SGHNT, CDR2 YYREEE (reference sequence).

This clone was counted a single time. The rearrangement links TRBV6-5 to TRBJ2-7; perhaps TRBD2 as D (5 bases). This CDR3 comprises 16 residues. V lost 0 bases and J 5 bases, leaving 17 bases between the germline ends. CDR1 is MNHEY, CDR2 SVGAGI, per germline. In nucleotides, the CDR3 is TGTGCCAGCAGTTACTCTAGGACTCTGGGTCCTAACGAGCAGTACTTC. This codes for CASSYSRTLGPNEQYF.

The V gene is TRBV9, the J gene TRBJ2-2, with a tentative D call TRBD1 (5 bases). The CDR3 runs to 21 residues. With 3 bases removed from V and 0 bases from J, the gap between germline ends came to 27 bases. Germline V gene sequence: CDR1 SGDLS, CDR2 YYNGEE. CDR3 in DNA: TGTGCCAGCAGCGATACCCTATCGCCAGGGAACCTGAGAACGAACACCGGGGAGCTGTTTTTT. Its translation: CASSDTLSPGNLRTNTGELFF.

V is TRBV12-5 and J is TRBJ1-3; 7 bases line up with TRBD1. J lost 3 bases, V lost 3 bases, and 11 bases had no gene match. This CDR3 comprises 17 residues. Germline CDR1 and CDR2: LGHNT and FRNRAP. CDR3 residues: CASGFQGEGGFGNTIYF. In DNA, the CDR3 is TGTGCTAGTGGTTTTCAAGGGGAAGGGGGCTTTGGAAACACCATATATTTT. Variable domain in full (rest from reference TRBV12-5 and TRBJ1-3): DARVTQTPRHKVTEMGQEVTMRCQPILGHNTVFWYRQTMMQGLELLAYFRNRAPLDDSGMPKDRFSAEMPDATLATLKIQPSEPRDSAVYFCASGFQGEGGFGNTIYFGEGSWLTVV.

This chain uses TRBV7-2 with TRBJ1-1; 8 nucleotides agree with TRBD1. Germline V gives CDR1 SGHTA, CDR2 FQGNSA. This CDR3 is built from 16 residues. V dropped 4 bases and J dropped 1; count of bases not matched to a gene: 8. The CDR3 here is CASSSYTGGRNTEAFF. CDR3 DNA sequence: TGTGCCAGCAGCTCATACACAGGGGGTCGGAACACTGAAGCTTTCTTT.

CDR3 bases: TGTGCCAGCAGCGTTACTGGGGGCGCATACAATGAGCAGTTCTTC. Protein: CASSVTGGAYNEQFF. This chain uses TRBV9 with TRBJ2-1; a possible D gene is TRBD1 (6 bases). The CDR3 spans 15 residues. V was cut by 2 bases and J by 4 bases, with 13 bases left in between. From germline, CDR1 is SGDLS and CDR2 YYNGEE.

The chain is built from TRBV30 and TRBJ2-4; 10 positions match TRBD1. The germline V gene has CDR1 GTSNPN and CDR2 SVGIG (reference sequence). This CDR3 has 15 amino acids. With V trimmed by 4 bases and J by 8 bases, 11 bases remained unmatched. This CDR3 is CAWNPTGGRGDIQYF. CDR3 DNA sequence: TGTGCCTGGAACCCGACAGGGGGCCGAGGCGACATTCAGTACTTC.

CDR3 coding DNA: TGTGCCAGCAGTGGAGGACAGGGTAGGGATGAGCAGTTCTTC. This sequence encodes CASSGGQGRDEQFF. The chain is built from TRBV6-4 and TRBJ2-1; TRBD1 matches 8 bases. In germline, CDR1 is MRHNA, CDR2 SNTAGT. J was trimmed by 8 bases and V by 4 bases; bases with no gene match: 7. The CDR3 runs to 14 residues.

This chain links TRBV6-6 with TRBJ1-1; 9 bases are a match to TRBD1. This CDR3 has 15 residues. Per the germline V gene, CDR1 is MNHNY and CDR2 is SVGAGI (reference sequence). V shed 2 bases and J 1 base; nucleotides not matched to a gene: 2. The CDR3 DNA reads TGTGCCAGCAGTTACCCGACAGGGGGGAACACTGAAGCTTTCTTT. Amino acids: CASSYPTGGNTEAFF.

The chain is built from TRBV21-1 and TRBJ1-1. TRBV21-1 is listed as a pseudogene. This CDR3 spans 18 amino acids. CDR3 amino acids: CASSKGGLTRTVNTEAFF. CDR3 in DNA: TGTGCCAGCAGCAAAGGCGGACTCACCCGTACCGTGAACACTGAAGCTTTCTTT.

The rearrangement joins TRBV7-8 to TRBJ1-2; D is unresolved. Looked up from germline, CDR1 is SGHVS and CDR2 is FQNEAQ. With 7 bases removed from V and 2 bases from J, the gap between germline ends came to 14 bases. The CDR3 is 14 residues long. CDR3 nucleotide sequence: TGTGCCAGCACCTCCGTCGGCTCCAACTATGGCTACACCTTC. Translated: CASTSVGSNYGYTF.

The genes are TRBV2 and TRBJ2-4; D is undetermined. CDR3 length equals 15 residues. Germline CDR1 SNHLY, CDR2 FYNNEI. The V end lost 5 bases, the J end lost 0 bases, and 11 bases lay between the germline ends. The CDR3 loop is CASSLDGLAKNIQYF. For the CDR3, the DNA is TGTGCCAGCAGTCTGGACGGGTTAGCCAAAAACATTCAGTACTTC.

This chain links TRBV12-5 with TRBJ2-2, with 15 bases identical to TRBD2. V lost 2 bases to trimming and J lost 4 bases; unmatched junction nucleotides: 8. Germline V CDR1 and CDR2: LGHNT, FRNRAP. The CDR3 is made up of 19 amino acids. The CDR3 DNA follows: TGTGCTAGTGGTTTGCCGCTCGGACTAGCGGGAGGGCCCACCGGGGAGCTGTTTTTT. This translates into CASGLPLGLAGGPTGELFF.

The rearrangement joins TRBV9 to TRBJ2-7; D remains unclear. Germline loops: CDR1 SGDLS, CDR2 YYNGEE. The V and J ends lost 0 bases and 7 bases respectively, with 20 bases between them. The CDR3 has 16 residues. CDR3: CASSVEGLDRTMEQYF. The CDR3 region has the DNA TGTGCCAGCAGCGTAGAAGGCCTGGACCGAACTATGGAGCAGTACTTC.

The chain recombines TRBV19 with TRBJ2-1; 9 positions agree with TRBD1. CDR3 length: 17 residues. In germline, CDR1 is LNHDA, CDR2 SQIVND (reference sequence). J was trimmed by 7 bases and V by 3 bases; bases with no gene match: 13. CDR3 nucleotide sequence: TGTGCCAGTAGTATTTCCACGAGACAGGGGGGGCGGAATGAGCAGTTCTTC. Translated: CASSISTRQGGRNEQFF. Filled out from reference TRBV19 and TRBJ2-1, the complete variable domain reads DGGITQSPKYLFRKEGQNVTLSCEQNLNHDAMYWYRQDPGQGLRLIYYSQIVNDFQKGDIAEGYSVSREKKESFPLTVTSAQKNPTAFYLCASSISTRQGGRNEQFFGPGTRLTVL.

The genes are TRBV5-5 and TRBJ2-7, with TRBD2 identical over 9 bases. The length of the CDR3 is 15 residues. The V and J ends lost 3 bases and 2 bases, in that order; junction bases with no gene match: 6. Germline-derived CDR1 and CDR2 are SGHKS and YYEKEE (reference sequence). DNA for the CDR3: TGTGCCAGCAGCTCGGCGGGGGGGAGCACCTACGAGCAGTACTTC. This translates into CASSSAGGSTYEQYF.

The chain carries TRBV4-2 and TRBJ2-1; 10 bases fit TRBD2. The V segment lost 3 bases and the J segment 8 bases; nucleotides outside the gene matches: 10. Germline V gene sequence: CDR1 LGHNA, CDR2 YNFKEQ. The length of the CDR3 is 16 residues. In nucleotides, the CDR3 is TGTGCCAGCAGCCACCAAGGACTAGCGGATCTCGATGAGCAGTTCTTC. Encoded protein: CASSHQGLADLDEQFF.

The gene calls are TRBV7-2 and TRBJ2-7, with 11 nucleotides matching TRBD2. V dropped 5 bases and J dropped 2; count of bases not matched to a gene: 11. Germline V CDR1 and CDR2: SGHTA, FQGNSA. CDR3 length: 17 amino acids. CDR3 protein: CASSPGGGTSGTYEQYF. The CDR3 nucleotides read TGTGCCAGCAGCCCAGGAGGCGGGACTAGCGGTACCTACGAGCAGTACTTC. Full variable domain (missing parts from reference TRBV7-2 and TRBJ2-7): GAGVSQSPSNKVTEKGKDVELRCDPISGHTALYWYRQSLGQGLEFLIYFQGNSAPDKSGLPSDRFSAERTGGSVSTLTIQRTQQEDSAVYLCASSPGGGTSGTYEQYFGPGTRLTVT.

V gene TRBV29-1 combines with J gene TRBJ2-1, with 7 nucleotides matching TRBD2. Trimming at V came to 3 bases and at J to 0 bases, leaving 23 bases not matched to a gene. The germline CDR1 and CDR2 sequences are SQVTM and ANQGSEA. The CDR3 loop spans 21 amino acids. The CDR3 loop reads CSVDLGHAGKSGISSYNEQFF. CDR3 nucleotides: TGCAGCGTTGATCTGGGGCATGCAGGGAAAAGCGGGATAAGCTCCTACAATGAGCAGTTCTTC.

This clone was found a few times. This chain joins TRBV3-1 (or the pseudogene TRBV3-2) and TRBJ1-2; no firm D call. V shed 0 bases and J shed 6 bases, with 11 bases lying between them. The CDR3 has 14 residues. Germline lookup yields CDR1 LGHDT and CDR2 YNNKEL (reference sequence). DNA of the CDR3: TGTGCCAGCAGCCAAGATCTTTTGAGCCATGGCTACACCTTC. This encodes CASSQDLLSHGYTF.

The rearrangement joins TRBV9 to TRBJ1-2; D is uncertain. This CDR3 is built from 12 residues. The germline V gene has CDR1 SGDLS and CDR2 YYNGEE. Trimming stripped 0 bases from V and 8 bases from J, with 8 bases between. The CDR3 sequence: CASSVGLTGYTF. The CDR3 region has the DNA TGTGCCAGCAGCGTAGGGCTCACCGGCTACACCTTC.

This sequence joins TRBV7-3 and TRBJ1-2; TRBD1 matches at 11 bases. The ends lost 5 bases at V and 8 bases at J; junction bases unmatched: 10. Germline lookup yields CDR1 SGHTA and CDR2 FQGTGA. The CDR3 has 15 residues. DNA of the CDR3: TGTGCCAGCAGCCAGGACAGGGGGCAGACTGGGGGCTACACCTTC. Translating gives CASSQDRGQTGGYTF.

This clone was seen once. This chain uses TRBV18 with TRBJ2-3; D is unresolved. Germline CDR1 is KGHSH and CDR2 is LQKENI. Trimming took 3 bases from V and 2 from J, leaving 12 bases between them. The length of the CDR3 is 15 residues. CDR3 protein: CASSPGVSATDTQYF. CDR3 in DNA: TGTGCCAGCTCACCGGGTGTCTCCGCCACAGATACGCAGTATTTT.

The V and J genes are TRBV5-8 and TRBJ1-2, with 7 bases fitting TRBD1. In germline, CDR1 is SGHTS, CDR2 YDEGEE. Trimming took 2 bases from V and 2 from J; bases not matched to a gene: 3. The CDR3 sequence is 14 residues long. The CDR3 region has the DNA TGTGCCAGCAGCTTCCTACAGGGGAACTATGGCTACACCTTC. It is translated as CASSFLQGNYGYTF.

The chain is built from TRBV4-3 and TRBJ2-7; D unclear. Trimming left V 0 bases short and J 0 bases short, with 6 bases between. The CDR3 consists of 14 residues. Germline V lookup: CDR1 LGHNA, CDR2 YSLEER. CDR3 protein: CASSQERLSYEQYF. The CDR3 region has the DNA TGCGCCAGCAGCCAAGAAAGGCTCTCCTACGAGCAGTACTTC.